This T cell receptor (beta chain) was profiled in a study of early T cells in non-severe SARS-CoV-2 infection. Findings and limits, study-wide: Using VDJdb, the matching emphasized anti-spike CD8 responses while missing private and CD4 specificities.

On this clonotype itself: Its antigen is unknown.

Unique molecular identifiers (one per individual cDNA molecule) were attached. TCRdb redid the calling of the 5' RACE reads with MiXCR, one entry per CDR3 protein. The sample includes 28,000 or so distinct CDR3 sequences, around 5% of them seen just once. The CDR3 consists of 15 residues. Germline V gene data show CDR1 as SGHTA and CDR2 as FQGNSA. V shed 3 bases and J shed 3 bases, with 11 bases lying between them. What was sequenced was whole blood. The chain employs TRBV7-2 and TRBJ2-2; D remains unclear. The clonotype originates from an adult who was a healthcare worker with PCR-confirmed SARS-CoV-2 infection or an uninfected control (not recorded which). The CDR3 spells CASSLDGLDTGELFF. The CDR3 DNA sequence: TGTGCCAGCAGCTTGGACGGGTTGGACACCGGGGAGCTGTTTTTT.